This T cell receptor (beta chain) was documented in a study of shared clonotypes between healthy human individuals. Study-wide findings and caveats: A reduction in generation probabilities was seen for non-shared clonotypes relative to those shared by all four donors.

Sorted-subset replicate PCR reactions contained roughly 210 ng DNA, corresponding to approximately 30,000 T cell genomes. Data came from immunoSEQ multiplex PCR; TCRdb stores just in-frame clones and leaves some out. The sample holds about 980,000 clones, 70% to 85% seen once. Remarks on this clone: The antigen remains undetermined.

The CDR3 runs 13 residues. V lost 7 bases to trimming and J lost 1 base, with 8 bases between them. CDR1 and CDR2 from the germline V gene are WNHNN and SYGVQD (reference sequence). This clonotype was obtained from a man between 18 and 29 years old in good health. What was sequenced was memory CD4+ T cells sorted from blood. Noted subset: CD45RA-negative fraction. V is TRBV10-1 and J is TRBJ1-5; D is unresolved. CDR3 sequence: CASIVGSNQPQHF. The CDR3 DNA sequence: TGCGCCAGCATCGTCGGGAGCAATCAGCCCCAGCATTTT.